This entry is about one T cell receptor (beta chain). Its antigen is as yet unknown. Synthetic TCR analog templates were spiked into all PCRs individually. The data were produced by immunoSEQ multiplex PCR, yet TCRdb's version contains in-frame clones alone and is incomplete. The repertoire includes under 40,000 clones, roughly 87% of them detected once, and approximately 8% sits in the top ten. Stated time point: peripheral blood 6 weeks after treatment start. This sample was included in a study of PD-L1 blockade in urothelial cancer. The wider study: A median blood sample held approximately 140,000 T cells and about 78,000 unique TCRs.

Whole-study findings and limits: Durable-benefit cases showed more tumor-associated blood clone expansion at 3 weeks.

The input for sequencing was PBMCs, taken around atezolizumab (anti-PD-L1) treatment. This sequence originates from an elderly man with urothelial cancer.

In DNA form, the CDR3 reads TGCGCCAGCAGCTTGCAGTACACAGATACGCAGTATTTT. Protein sequence: CASSLQYTDTQYF. This rearrangement joins TRBV5-1 to TRBJ2-3; D is unclear. The CDR3 length is 13 residues. Trimming shortened V by 1 base and J by 2 bases, and 5 bases separated the two germline ends. CDR1 is SGHRS, CDR2 YFSETQ, per germline.